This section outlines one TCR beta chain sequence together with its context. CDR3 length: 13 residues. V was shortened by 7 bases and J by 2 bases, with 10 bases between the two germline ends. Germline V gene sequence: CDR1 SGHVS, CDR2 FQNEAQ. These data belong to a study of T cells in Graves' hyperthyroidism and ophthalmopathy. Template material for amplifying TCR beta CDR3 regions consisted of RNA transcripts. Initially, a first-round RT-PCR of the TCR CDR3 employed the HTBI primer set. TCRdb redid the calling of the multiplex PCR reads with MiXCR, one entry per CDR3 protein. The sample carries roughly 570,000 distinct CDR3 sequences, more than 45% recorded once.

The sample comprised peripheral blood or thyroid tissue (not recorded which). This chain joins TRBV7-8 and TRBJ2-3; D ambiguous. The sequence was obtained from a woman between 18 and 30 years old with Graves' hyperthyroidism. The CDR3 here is CASNSGTTDTQYF. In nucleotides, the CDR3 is TGTGCCAGCAATTCGGGCACCACAGATACGCAGTATTTT.